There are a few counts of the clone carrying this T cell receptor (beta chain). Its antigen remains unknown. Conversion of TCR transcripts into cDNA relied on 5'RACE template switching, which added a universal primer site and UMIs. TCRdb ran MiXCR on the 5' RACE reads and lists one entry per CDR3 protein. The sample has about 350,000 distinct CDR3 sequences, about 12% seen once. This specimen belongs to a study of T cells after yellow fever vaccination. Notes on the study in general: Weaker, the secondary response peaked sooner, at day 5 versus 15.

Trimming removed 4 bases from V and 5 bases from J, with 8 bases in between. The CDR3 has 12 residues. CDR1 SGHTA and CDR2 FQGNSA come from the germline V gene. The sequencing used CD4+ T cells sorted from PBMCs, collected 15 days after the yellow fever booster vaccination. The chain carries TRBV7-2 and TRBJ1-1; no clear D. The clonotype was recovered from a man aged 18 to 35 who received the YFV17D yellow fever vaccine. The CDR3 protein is CASSSWGTEAFF. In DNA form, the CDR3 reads TGTGCCAGCAGCTCCTGGGGTACTGAAGCTTTCTTT.